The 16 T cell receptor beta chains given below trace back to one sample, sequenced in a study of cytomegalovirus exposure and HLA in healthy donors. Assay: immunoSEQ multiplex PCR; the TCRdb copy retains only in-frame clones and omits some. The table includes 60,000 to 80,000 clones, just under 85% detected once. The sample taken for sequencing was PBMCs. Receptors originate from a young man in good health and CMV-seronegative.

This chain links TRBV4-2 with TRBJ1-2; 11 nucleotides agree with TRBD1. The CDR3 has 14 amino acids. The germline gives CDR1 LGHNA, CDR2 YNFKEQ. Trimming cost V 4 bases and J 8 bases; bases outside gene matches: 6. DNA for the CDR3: TGTGCCAGCAGCCCCGGACAGGGGGCGTGGGGCTACACCTTC. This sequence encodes CASSPGQGAWGYTF.

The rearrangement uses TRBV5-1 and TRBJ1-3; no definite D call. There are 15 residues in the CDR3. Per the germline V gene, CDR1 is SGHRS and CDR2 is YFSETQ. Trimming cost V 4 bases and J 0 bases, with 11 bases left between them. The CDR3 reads CASSDSGLSGNTIYF. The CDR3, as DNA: TGCGCCAGCAGCGATTCAGGCCTCTCTGGAAACACCATATATTTT. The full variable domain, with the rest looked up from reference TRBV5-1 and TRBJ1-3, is KAGVTQTPRYLIKTRGQQVTLSCSPISGHRSVSWYQQTPGQGLQFLFEYFSETQRNKGNFPGRFSGRQFSNSRSEMNVSTLELGDSALYLCASSDSGLSGNTIYFGEGSWLTVV.

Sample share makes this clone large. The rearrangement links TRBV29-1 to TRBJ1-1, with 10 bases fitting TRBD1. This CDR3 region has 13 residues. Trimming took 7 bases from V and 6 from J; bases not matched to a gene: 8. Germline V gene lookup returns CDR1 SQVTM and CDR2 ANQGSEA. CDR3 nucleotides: TGCAGCGCCGGGACAGGGGAAGGAGCTGAAGCTTTCTTT. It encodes CSAGTGEGAEAFF.

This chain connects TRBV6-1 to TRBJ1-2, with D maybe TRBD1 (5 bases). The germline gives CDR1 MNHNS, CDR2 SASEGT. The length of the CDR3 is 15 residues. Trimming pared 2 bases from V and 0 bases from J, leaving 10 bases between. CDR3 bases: TGTGCCAGCAGTGAATTTTGGGACTCTAACTATGGCTACACCTTC. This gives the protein CASSEFWDSNYGYTF.

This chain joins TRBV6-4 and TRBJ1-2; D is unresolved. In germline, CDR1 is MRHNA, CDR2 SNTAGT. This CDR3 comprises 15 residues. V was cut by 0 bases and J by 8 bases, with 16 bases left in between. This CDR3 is CASSDSALSGYGYTF. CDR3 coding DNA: TGTGCCAGCAGTGACTCGGCCCTATCGGGATACGGCTACACCTTC.

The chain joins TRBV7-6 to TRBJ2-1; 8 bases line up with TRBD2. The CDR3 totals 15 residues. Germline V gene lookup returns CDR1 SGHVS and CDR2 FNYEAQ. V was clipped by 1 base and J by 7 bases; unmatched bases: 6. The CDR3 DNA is TGTGCCAGCAGCTTAGGAGTAGCGGGGACGAATGAGCAGTTCTTC. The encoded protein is CASSLGVAGTNEQFF.

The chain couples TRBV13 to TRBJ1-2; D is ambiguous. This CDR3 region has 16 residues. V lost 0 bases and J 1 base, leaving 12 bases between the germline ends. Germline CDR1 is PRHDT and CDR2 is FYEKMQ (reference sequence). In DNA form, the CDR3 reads TGTGCCAGCAGCTTAGGACCCCGGGGAGGTAACTATGGCTACACCTTC. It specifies CASSLGPRGGNYGYTF.

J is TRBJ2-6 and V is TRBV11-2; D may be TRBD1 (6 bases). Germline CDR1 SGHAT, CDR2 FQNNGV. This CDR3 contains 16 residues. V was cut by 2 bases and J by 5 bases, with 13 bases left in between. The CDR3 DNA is TGTGCCAGCAGCTTAAGTTGGGGGCGACGGGCCAACGTCCTGACTTTC. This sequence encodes CASSLSWGRRANVLTF. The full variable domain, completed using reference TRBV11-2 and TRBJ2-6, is EAGVAQSPRYKIIEKRQSVAFWCNPISGHATLYWYQQILGQGPKLLIQFQNNGVVDDSQLPKDRFSAERLKGVDSTLKIQPAKLEDSAVYLCASSLSWGRRANVLTFGAGSRLTVL.

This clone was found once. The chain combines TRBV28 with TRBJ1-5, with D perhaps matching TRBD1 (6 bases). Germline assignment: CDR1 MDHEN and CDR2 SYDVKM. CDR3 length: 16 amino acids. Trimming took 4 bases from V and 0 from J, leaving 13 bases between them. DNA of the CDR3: TGTGCCAGCAGTTCGACAGGCGCTTATAGCAATCAGCCCCAGCATTTT. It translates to CASSSTGAYSNQPQHF. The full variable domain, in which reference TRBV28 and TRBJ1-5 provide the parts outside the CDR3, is DVKVTQSSRYLVKRTGEKVFLECVQDMDHENMFWYRQDPGLGLRLIYFSYDVKMKEKGDIPEGYSVSREKKERFSLILESASTNQTSMYLCASSSTGAYSNQPQHFGDGTRLSIL.

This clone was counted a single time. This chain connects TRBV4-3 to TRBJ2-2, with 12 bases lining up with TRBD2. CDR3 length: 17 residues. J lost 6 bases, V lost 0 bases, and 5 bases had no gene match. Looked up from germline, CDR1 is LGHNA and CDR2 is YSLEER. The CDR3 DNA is TGCGCCAGCAGCCAAGATCCAGGACTAGCGGGGTCCGGGGAGCTGTTTTTT. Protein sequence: CASSQDPGLAGSGELFF.

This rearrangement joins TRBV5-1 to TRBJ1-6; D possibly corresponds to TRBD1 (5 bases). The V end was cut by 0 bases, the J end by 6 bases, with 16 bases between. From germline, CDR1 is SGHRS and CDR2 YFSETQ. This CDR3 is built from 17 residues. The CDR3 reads CASSLVGGQFLNSPLHF. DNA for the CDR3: TGCGCCAGCAGCTTGGTGGGGGGTCAATTTCTTAATTCACCCCTCCACTTT.

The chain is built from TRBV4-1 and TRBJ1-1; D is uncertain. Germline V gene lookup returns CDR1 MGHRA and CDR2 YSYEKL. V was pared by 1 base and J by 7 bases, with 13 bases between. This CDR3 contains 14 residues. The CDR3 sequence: CASSQVSRAGEAFF. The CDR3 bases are TGCGCCAGCAGCCAAGTCTCGAGGGCTGGTGAAGCTTTCTTT.

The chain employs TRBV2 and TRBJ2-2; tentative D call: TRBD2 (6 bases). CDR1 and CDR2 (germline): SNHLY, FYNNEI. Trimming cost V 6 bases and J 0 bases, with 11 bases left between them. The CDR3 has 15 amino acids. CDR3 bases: TGTGCCAGCAGGGAGGGCAGTGCGAACACCGGGGAGCTGTTTTTT. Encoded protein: CASREGSANTGELFF.

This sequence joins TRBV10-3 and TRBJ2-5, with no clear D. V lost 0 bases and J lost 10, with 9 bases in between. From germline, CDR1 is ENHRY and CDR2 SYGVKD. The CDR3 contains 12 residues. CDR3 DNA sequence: TGTGCCATCAGTGAGTCGAAAAGGAGCCAGTACTTC. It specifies CAISESKRSQYF.

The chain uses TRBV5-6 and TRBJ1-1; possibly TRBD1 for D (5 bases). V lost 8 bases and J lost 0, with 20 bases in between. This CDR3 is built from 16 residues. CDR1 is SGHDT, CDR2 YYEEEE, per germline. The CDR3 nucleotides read TGTGCCAGTTATGGGGGGTTTGTTCGGGTGAACACTGAAGCTTTCTTT. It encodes CASYGGFVRVNTEAFF.

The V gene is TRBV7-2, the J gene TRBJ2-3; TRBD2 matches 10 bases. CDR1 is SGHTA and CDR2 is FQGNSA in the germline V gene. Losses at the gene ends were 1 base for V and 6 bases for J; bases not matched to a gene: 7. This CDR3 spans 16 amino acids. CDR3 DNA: TGTGCCAGCAGCTTAGGTGCTAGCGGGAGAGGGGATACGCAGTATTTT. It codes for CASSLGASGRGDTQYF.